This T cell receptor (beta chain) stems from a study of blood T cell repertoires in COVID-19. The overall study: Samples taken during acute and convalescent COVID-19 were collected in the United States, Italy and Spain. PBMCs, B-cell-depleted T cells, or T cells were the source of the cDNA or gDNA that made up the material.

Authors' data handling: The assay estimated nucleated cells by amplifying reference gene primers. Sequencing was performed with immunoSEQ multiplex PCR; in TCRdb, only in-frame clones are kept and a portion is missing. V, J and clone size were drawn from that table, and D and trimming were deduced from the DNA. This sample carries tens of thousands of clones, more than 70% of them seen once, and the ten largest clones take 6% to 7.5%. CDR3 length equals 16 residues. From germline, CDR1 is SGHRS and CDR2 YFSETQ. The V gene end was trimmed by 1 base and the J gene end by 5 bases; junction bases not matched to a gene: 10.

This receptor was taken from a woman aged 80 or over with acute or convalescent COVID-19. The gene calls are TRBV5-1 and TRBJ2-3, with 7 nucleotides matching TRBD2. Sequencing was performed on peripheral blood. CDR3 loop: CASSLPQLATGDTQYF. CDR3 sequence (DNA): TGCGCCAGCAGCTTGCCCCAACTAGCGACGGGAGATACGCAGTATTTT.